Below, one T cell receptor (beta chain) is given with its context. These data originate in a study of blood T cell repertoires in COVID-19. Study overall: Italy, Spain and the United States were the sources of the convalescent and acute COVID-19 samples. Nucleic acid was either cDNA or gDNA, and it came from T cells, B-cell-depleted T cells, or PBMCs.

Original analysis: By means of reference gene primer amplification, nucleated cell counts were estimated. Measured with immunoSEQ multiplex PCR; TCRdb has only the in-frame clones, and not every one. That table is the source of V, J and clone size, and D and trimming were worked out from the DNA. The table shows roughly 80,000 clones, with over 75% occurring only once. Sequencing was done on a sample of peripheral blood. The receptor was derived from an elderly man with acute or convalescent COVID-19.

CDR3 nucleotides: TGCGCCAGCAGCCAAGGGTATCGGGATAATTCACCCCTCCACTTT. Translation: CASSQGYRDNSPLHF. V usage is TRBV4-1 and J usage is TRBJ1-6; no firm D call. This CDR3 has 15 amino acids. The V gene's germline CDR1 is MGHRA and CDR2 YSYEKL. Deletions cut 1 base from V and 5 bases from J, with 9 bases between.